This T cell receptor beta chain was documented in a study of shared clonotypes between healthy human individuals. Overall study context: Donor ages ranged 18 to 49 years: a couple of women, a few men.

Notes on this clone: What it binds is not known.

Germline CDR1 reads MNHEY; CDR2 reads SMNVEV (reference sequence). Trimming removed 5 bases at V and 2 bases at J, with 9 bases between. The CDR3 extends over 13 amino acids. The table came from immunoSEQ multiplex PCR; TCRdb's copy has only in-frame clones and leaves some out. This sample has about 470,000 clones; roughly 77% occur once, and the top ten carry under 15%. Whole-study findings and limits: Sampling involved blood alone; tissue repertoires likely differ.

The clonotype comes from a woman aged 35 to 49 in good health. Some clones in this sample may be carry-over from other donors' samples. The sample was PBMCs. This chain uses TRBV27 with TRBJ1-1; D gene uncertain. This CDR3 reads CASSPTPNTEAFF. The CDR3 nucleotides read TGTGCCAGCAGTCCGACCCCCAACACTGAAGCTTTCTTT.